A single sample gave rise to the 27 T cell receptor beta chains below, sequenced in a study of blood T cell repertoires in COVID-19. The table came from immunoSEQ multiplex PCR; TCRdb's copy has only in-frame clones and leaves some out. The table has approximately 210,000 clones, more than 75% seen once; the top ten hold approximately 12%. The sample comprised peripheral blood. These receptor sequences come from a woman aged 40 to 50 with acute or convalescent COVID-19.

The chain has TRBV11-2 and TRBJ1-1; TRBD1 is a possible D gene (5 bases). Between the trimmed V and J ends, which lost 1 base and 4 bases, there was a span of 7 bases. The CDR3 runs to 13 residues. Germline V gene data show CDR1 as SGHAT and CDR2 as FQNNGV. The CDR3 region has the DNA TGTGCCAGCAGCTTAGTGGGACTCACTGAAGCTTTCTTT. Its protein product is CASSLVGLTEAFF.

V gene TRBV30 combines with J gene TRBJ2-2; the D gene is possibly TRBD2 (7 bases). The CDR3 is 15 residues long. Germline V gene lookup returns CDR1 GTSNPN and CDR2 SVGIG (reference sequence). V was shortened by 4 bases and J by 5 bases, with 17 bases between the two germline ends. CDR3 nucleotides: TGTGCCTGGAAGCCGGGGGGCGGTTTGACCGGGGAGCTGTTTTTT. Its translation is CAWKPGGGLTGELFF.

This chain joins TRBV5-1 and TRBJ2-1, with 15 bases fitting TRBD2. Trimming took 4 bases from V and 10 from J; bases not matched to a gene: 6. The CDR3 is 15 residues long. Germline V lookup: CDR1 SGHRS, CDR2 YFSETQ. CDR3 protein: CASSLGLAGGAEQFF. The CDR3 region has the DNA TGCGCCAGCAGCCTGGGACTAGCGGGGGGAGCCGAGCAGTTCTTC.

The chain has TRBV5-8 and TRBJ1-4; D is possibly TRBD1 (5 bases). The CDR3 has 12 amino acids. The germline gives CDR1 SGHTS, CDR2 YDEGEE. V was pared by 3 bases and J by 10 bases, with 10 bases between. CDR3 amino acids: CASSWQGGKLFF. CDR3 nucleotide sequence: TGTGCCAGCAGCTGGCAGGGTGGAAAACTGTTTTTT.

The rearrangement links TRBV10-3 to TRBJ1-5; D is perhaps TRBD1 (5 bases). The CDR3 runs to 14 residues. V lost 1 base, J lost 4 bases, and 8 bases lay in between. In germline, CDR1 is ENHRY, CDR2 SYGVKD. Written as DNA, the CDR3 is TGTGCCATCAGTGAGTTGGAGGGGAATCAGCCCCAGCATTTT. Protein sequence: CAISELEGNQPQHF.

The chain joins TRBV5-1 to TRBJ2-1; possibly TRBD2 for D (5 bases). The CDR3 runs to 14 residues. V was pared by 4 bases and J by 10 bases, with 18 bases between. CDR1 is SGHRS and CDR2 is YFSETQ in the germline V gene. CDR3 DNA sequence: TGCGCCAGCAGCCCCGGACCGGGATCATGGGAGCAGTTCTTC. This sequence encodes CASSPGPGSWEQFF.

This clone came up a few times. Here the CDR3 reads CASSLGSGEPEAFF. For the CDR3, the DNA is TGTGCCAGTAGTCTAGGTAGCGGGGAACCTGAAGCTTTCTTT. The chain couples TRBV19 to TRBJ1-1; D remains unclear. V lost 5 bases and J 6 bases, leaving 16 bases between the germline ends. Germline lookup yields CDR1 LNHDA and CDR2 SQIVND (reference sequence). This CDR3 has 14 amino acids.

J is TRBJ1-2 and V is TRBV6-6, with TRBD1 identical over 8 bases. The germline CDR1 and CDR2 sequences are MNHNY and SVGAGI (reference sequence). CDR3 length: 15 residues. Trimming took 2 bases from V and 3 from J; bases not matched to a gene: 5. In DNA, the CDR3 is TGTGCCAGCAGTTACCAGGGACAGGCGGACTATGGCTACACCTTC. It is translated as CASSYQGQADYGYTF.

Only a few counts were recorded for this clone. The chain uses TRBV3-1 (or the pseudogene TRBV3-2) and TRBJ2-2, with 11 bases aligning to TRBD2. The V gene's germline CDR1 is LGHDT and CDR2 YNNKEL (reference sequence). The CDR3 is made up of 20 amino acids. The J segment lost 0 bases and the V segment lost 2 bases, leaving 11 bases of the junction unmatched. CDR3 sequence: CASSQRDRTSGYPNTGELFF. CDR3 sequence (DNA): TGTGCCAGCAGCCAACGCGACAGGACTAGCGGGTATCCGAACACCGGGGAGCTGTTTTTT.

This sequence joins TRBV12-3 or TRBV12-4 and TRBJ2-5, with D unresolved. Trimming took 6 bases from V and 5 from J, leaving 10 bases between them. The length of the CDR3 is 12 residues. Here the CDR3 DNA reads TGTGCCAGCAGCCTAAAGAGGGAGACCCAGTACTTC. It encodes CASSLKRETQYF.

In regard to this clone: The junction departs from germline at one end; a sequencing error may be responsible. V usage is TRBV19 and J usage is TRBJ2-7; D might be TRBD1 (5 bases). The CDR3 totals 15 residues. Germline V gene data show CDR1 as LNHDA and CDR2 as SQIVND (reference sequence). The CDR3 DNA sequence: TGTGCCAGTAGTATAGGCAGGGTACCCTCCGACGAGCAGTACTTC. Protein product: CASSIGRVPSDEQYF.

The gene calls are TRBV10-1 and TRBJ1-1; D is perhaps TRBD1 (5 bases). Germline lookup yields CDR1 WNHNN and CDR2 SYGVQD (reference sequence). The CDR3 length is 14 residues. Trimming removed 0 bases from V and 7 bases from J, with 12 bases in between. CDR3 residues: CASSESIVGGEAFF. As DNA, the CDR3 is TGCGCCAGCAGTGAGTCCATCGTGGGGGGTGAAGCTTTCTTT.

V usage is TRBV5-1 and J usage is TRBJ2-3, with unresolved D. The CDR3 has 18 residues. V lost 0 bases, J lost 2 bases, and 19 bases lay in between. The germline CDR1 and CDR2 sequences are SGHRS and YFSETQ. The chain's CDR3 is CASSLGPGPLATTDTQYF. The CDR3 DNA sequence: TGCGCCAGCAGCTTGGGCCCAGGTCCCTTGGCGACCACAGATACGCAGTATTTT.

The rearrangement joins TRBV14 to TRBJ2-1; 8 nucleotides match TRBD2. CDR1 SGHDN and CDR2 FVKESK come from the germline V gene. Trimming at V came to 3 bases and at J to 1 base, leaving 5 bases not matched to a gene. The CDR3 covers 16 residues. The CDR3 DNA reads as TGTGCCAGCAGCCACCTTAGCGGGGCATCCTACAATGAGCAGTTCTTC. This gives the protein CASSHLSGASYNEQFF. Supplemented by reference TRBV14 and TRBJ2-1, the full variable domain reads EAGVTQFPSHSVIEKGQTVTLRCDPISGHDNLYWYRRVMGKEIKFLLHFVKESKQDESGMPNNRFLAERTGGTYSTLKVQPAELEDSGVYFCASSHLSGASYNEQFFGPGTRLTVL.

This clone was picked up a small number of times. The chain couples TRBV18 to TRBJ2-7; TRBD1 agrees at 8 bases. CDR1 is KGHSH and CDR2 is LQKENI in the germline V gene. The CDR3 is 14 residues long. J gave up 3 bases and V 6 bases, and 7 bases lay outside the gene matches. The CDR3, as DNA: TGTGCCAGCTCTCAGGGGGCGGAGTACTACGAGCAGTACTTC. Encoded protein: CASSQGAEYYEQYF.

J is TRBJ2-7 and V is TRBV2, with D tentatively TRBD1 (5 bases). V lost 2 bases to trimming and J lost 6 bases, with 17 bases between them. CDR3 length: 15 residues. From germline, CDR1 is SNHLY and CDR2 FYNNEI. CDR3 residues: CASSESLPGNGEQYF. CDR3 bases: TGTGCCAGCAGTGAATCGCTTCCAGGGAATGGCGAGCAGTACTTC.

This sequence joins TRBV7-5 and TRBJ2-1; the DNA was not compared with TRBD2, the D call given in the table. TRBV7-5 is deemed a pseudogene. The CDR3 is 15 amino acids. This CDR3 is CARSYTSGEFNEQFF. The CDR3 coding sequence is TGTGCCAGAAGCTACACTAGCGGGGAGTTCAATGAGCAGTTCTTC.

This clone was detected a few times. V usage is TRBV13 and J usage is TRBJ2-1; tentatively, D is TRBD2 (6 bases). The germline V gene encodes CDR1 PRHDT and CDR2 FYEKMQ (reference sequence). The CDR3 length is 14 residues. Trimming pared 2 bases from V and 4 bases from J, leaving 9 bases between. CDR3 sequence (DNA): TGTGCCAGCAGCTTAATGCGGGATTACAATGAGCAGTTCTTC. Amino acid sequence: CASSLMRDYNEQFF. Together with reference TRBV13 and TRBJ2-1, the CDR3 gives the full variable domain: AAGVIQSPRHLIKEKRETATLKCYPIPRHDTVYWYQQGPGQDPQFLISFYEKMQSDKGSIPDRFSAQQFSDYHSELNMSSLELGDSALYFCASSLMRDYNEQFFGPGTRLTVL.

This chain joins TRBV20-1 and TRBJ1-5; the D gene is possibly TRBD1 (5 bases). The V and J ends lost 3 bases and 2 bases respectively, with 11 bases between them. There are 14 residues in the CDR3. CDR1 and CDR2 from the germline V gene are DFQATT and SNEGSKA (reference sequence). Here the CDR3 reads CSASRGVGNQPQHF. Written as DNA, the CDR3 is TGCAGTGCTAGTCGGGGGGTAGGCAATCAGCCCCAGCATTTT.

The V gene is TRBV6-2 or TRBV6-3, the J gene TRBJ2-2, with TRBD2 as a possible D gene (6 bases). Trimming left V 2 bases short and J 4 bases short, with 11 bases between. CDR1 and CDR2 (germline): MNHEY, SVGEGT. This CDR3 region has 15 residues. CDR3: CASSYAGWGTGELFF. The CDR3 DNA reads TGTGCCAGCAGTTACGCGGGGTGGGGCACCGGGGAGCTGTTTTTT.

This clone was picked up one time. This sequence joins TRBV7-9 and TRBJ2-1, with TRBD2 matching 7 bases. Germline values: CDR1 SEHNR, CDR2 FQNEAQ (reference sequence). Unmatched junction bases numbered 17, after V lost 4 bases and J lost 5 bases. The CDR3 spans 18 residues. The CDR3 bases are TGTGCCAGCAGCTCGACTCCGTTGACTAGCCGACGAAACAATGAGCAGTTCTTC. It is translated as CASSSTPLTSRRNNEQFF.

The rearrangement uses TRBV4-3 and TRBJ1-1, with a weak D call TRBD1 (6 bases). This CDR3 is built from 15 residues. V was trimmed by 0 bases and J by 2 bases, leaving 10 bases between them. Germline CDR1 and CDR2: LGHNA and YSLEER. The DNA for the CDR3 is TGCGCCAGCAGCCAAGACGCCAGGGGAAACACTGAAGCTTTCTTT. Residues: CASSQDARGNTEAFF.

V and J are TRBV6-1 and TRBJ1-2; a possible D gene is TRBD1 (5 bases). Deletions cut 6 bases from V and 3 bases from J, with 14 bases between. The CDR3 extends over 14 amino acids. Germline V gene data show CDR1 as MNHNS and CDR2 as SASEGT. CDR3 region: CASSPQGGDYGYTF. The CDR3 DNA is TGTGCCAGCAGCCCCCAGGGCGGGGACTATGGCTACACCTTC.

The rearrangement joins TRBV14 to TRBJ2-1; possibly TRBD1 for D (7 bases). CDR3 length equals 15 residues. V lost 4 bases to trimming and J lost 4 bases, with 14 bases between them. Germline V gene data show CDR1 as SGHDN and CDR2 as FVKESK. CDR3 sequence (DNA): TGTGCCAGCAGCCCGCGGGACAGATTTTACAATGAGCAGTTCTTC. Protein: CASSPRDRFYNEQFF. Full variable domain (outside the CDR3, taken from reference TRBV14 and TRBJ2-1): EAGVTQFPSHSVIEKGQTVTLRCDPISGHDNLYWYRRVMGKEIKFLLHFVKESKQDESGMPNNRFLAERTGGTYSTLKVQPAELEDSGVYFCASSPRDRFYNEQFFGPGTRLTVL.

The V gene is TRBV10-2, the J gene TRBJ1-1, with 9 positions matching TRBD1. Germline V gene lookup returns CDR1 WSHSY and CDR2 SAAADI. The CDR3 loop spans 12 amino acids. J gave up 5 bases and V 9 bases, and 4 bases lay outside the gene matches. The CDR3 sequence: CASRTGETEAFF. Here the CDR3 DNA reads TGCGCCAGTCGGACAGGGGAGACTGAAGCTTTCTTT.

The genes are TRBV10-3 and TRBJ2-1; TRBD2 agrees at 11 bases. This CDR3 spans 16 amino acids. V trimming: 9 bases; J trimming: 0 bases; junction bases outside the gene matches: 7. The germline V gene encodes CDR1 ENHRY and CDR2 SYGVKD. CDR3 sequence: CAISVTSGSSYNEQFF. In nucleotides, the CDR3 is TGTGCCATTTCCGTTACTAGCGGGAGCTCCTACAATGAGCAGTTCTTC.

V is TRBV19 and J is TRBJ2-3, with 8 bases lining up with TRBD1. CDR1 is LNHDA and CDR2 is SQIVND in the germline V gene (reference sequence). This CDR3 is built from 14 residues. V trimming: 6 bases; J trimming: 0 bases; junction bases outside the gene matches: 2. Here the CDR3 DNA reads TGTGCCAGTAGGGCAGGGGGCAGCACAGATACGCAGTATTTT. Its translation: CASRAGGSTDTQYF. The variable domain in full, with the rest retrieved from reference TRBV19 and TRBJ2-3, is DGGITQSPKYLFRKEGQNVTLSCEQNLNHDAMYWYRQDPGQGLRLIYYSQIVNDFQKGDIAEGYSVSREKKESFPLTVTSAQKNPTAFYLCASRAGGSTDTQYFGPGTRLTVL.